Presented here are 30 T cell receptor beta chains from one specimen sequenced in a study of T-cell memory formation after mild COVID-19. TCRdb passed the 5' RACE reads through MiXCR, listing each CDR3 protein once. The data contain about 560,000 distinct CDR3 sequences, roughly 22% of them singletons. Sequencing used PBMCs or a T cell subset sorted from them (not recorded which). The receptor set was obtained from an adult woman who had mild COVID-19 (a few samples of this study predate the infection). Cell type and time point are not known.

The rearrangement uses TRBV4-1 and TRBJ2-7; TRBD2 might be the D (6 bases). The CDR3 has 15 amino acids. The V end was cut by 5 bases, the J end by 2 bases, with 16 bases between. The germline gives CDR1 MGHRA, CDR2 YSYEKL. CDR3 DNA: TGCGCCAGCAGCAGCGATACGGGGAGGACCTACGAGCAGTACTTC. Its translation is CASSSDTGRTYEQYF.

This rearrangement joins TRBV27 to TRBJ1-5, with TRBD1 matching over 7 bases. Germline CDR1 MNHEY, CDR2 SMNVEV (reference sequence). The J segment lost 3 bases and the V segment lost 2 bases, leaving 10 bases of the junction unmatched. The CDR3 covers 17 residues. CDR3 bases: TGTGCCAGCAGTTTAAGGGCAGGGGGGGGCCTCAATCAGCCCCAGCATTTT. This gives the protein CASSLRAGGGLNQPQHF.

The rearrangement links TRBV7-6 to TRBJ2-7, with D perhaps matching TRBD1 (6 bases). The V gene's germline CDR1 is SGHVS and CDR2 FNYEAQ. This CDR3 is 14 amino acids long. Trimming cost V 5 bases and J 1 base, with 12 bases left between them. The CDR3 nucleotides read TGTGCCAGCAGCGCTGGACAGCTATCCTACGAGCAGTACTTC. This gives the protein CASSAGQLSYEQYF.

The chain joins TRBV7-9 to TRBJ2-5; the D call may be TRBD1 or TRBD2 (5 bases each). Germline CDR1 reads SEHNR; CDR2 reads FQNEAQ (reference sequence). Trimming shortened V by 1 base and J by 1 base, and 13 bases separated the two germline ends. The CDR3 has 16 amino acids. The CDR3 loop is CASSLVLGTFQETQYF. CDR3 nucleotide sequence: TGTGCCAGCAGCTTAGTCCTGGGGACCTTCCAAGAGACCCAGTACTTC.

This clonotype occurred a few times. V gene TRBV29-1 combines with J gene TRBJ1-2; possibly TRBD1 for D (6 bases). The CDR3 length is 15 residues. In germline, CDR1 is SQVTM, CDR2 ANQGSEA. Trimming removed 1 base at V and 1 base at J, with 13 bases between. The CDR3 nucleotides read TGCAGCGTTGAAGGGACAGCCTACCTTAACTATGGCTACACCTTC. It encodes CSVEGTAYLNYGYTF.

This sequence joins TRBV27 and TRBJ1-5; TRBD1 is a possible D gene (6 bases). The CDR3 runs 13 residues. Germline CDR1 MNHEY, CDR2 SMNVEV (reference sequence). Trimming removed 2 bases from V and 9 bases from J, with 11 bases in between. The CDR3 region is CASSLGTSGPQHF. The CDR3, as DNA: TGTGCCAGCAGTTTAGGGACAAGCGGGCCCCAGCATTTT.

The rearrangement links TRBV7-9 to TRBJ1-2; D is undetermined. The V and J ends lost 5 bases and 6 bases respectively, with 16 bases between them. The CDR3 has 14 amino acids. Germline assignment: CDR1 SEHNR and CDR2 FQNEAQ (reference sequence). This CDR3 is CASSPILGAHGYTF. Written as DNA, the CDR3 is TGTGCCAGCAGCCCAATTTTGGGAGCCCATGGCTACACCTTC.

This clonotype has more than one count but fewer than ten. This chain uses TRBV12-3 or TRBV12-4 with TRBJ1-1; tentatively, D is TRBD1 (5 bases). The CDR3 extends over 14 amino acids. Trimming removed 5 bases from V and 1 base from J, with 11 bases in between. The CDR3 nucleotides are TGTGCCAGCAGTCCTTATACAGGGAACACTGAAGCTTTCTTT. Amino acids: CASSPYTGNTEAFF.

V gene TRBV24-1 combines with J gene TRBJ1-1, with D uncertain. CDR1 is KGHDR and CDR2 is SFDVKD in the germline V gene. The CDR3 has 12 amino acids. The V and J ends lost 7 bases and 2 bases respectively, with 7 bases between them. CDR3 amino acids: CATRGPNTEAFF. CDR3 sequence (DNA): TGTGCCACCAGAGGCCCCAACACTGAAGCTTTCTTT.

This clonotype has just a few counts. The genes are TRBV7-9 and TRBJ2-2; weak D call: TRBD2 (5 bases). The CDR3 runs to 15 residues. Germline loops: CDR1 SEHNR, CDR2 FQNEAQ (reference sequence). Trimming shortened V by 5 bases and J by 3 bases, and 13 bases separated the two germline ends. The CDR3 DNA reads as TGTGCCAGCAGCGGAGAGGGTTCGCACACCGGGGAGCTGTTTTTT. Protein product: CASSGEGSHTGELFF.

The rearrangement links TRBV29-1 to TRBJ2-7; 14 bases align to TRBD2. The CDR3 contains 15 residues. CDR1 is SQVTM, CDR2 ANQGSEA, per germline. The V segment lost 6 bases and the J segment 4 bases; nucleotides outside the gene matches: 8. CDR3 in amino acids: CSVGTSGRTPYEQYF. The CDR3 DNA reads TGCAGCGTGGGGACTAGCGGGAGAACGCCTTACGAGCAGTACTTC.

There are a few counts of this clonotype. This chain links TRBV6-6 with TRBJ2-3; D ambiguous. There are 14 residues in the CDR3. CDR1 and CDR2 (germline): MNHNY, SVGAGI (reference sequence). V was pared by 5 bases and J by 1 base, with 10 bases between. In DNA, the CDR3 is TGTGCCAGCAGTCACGGCCGCGGCACAGATACGCAGTATTTT. Translating gives CASSHGRGTDTQYF.

This chain connects TRBV21-1 to TRBJ1-1. TRBV21-1 is labeled a pseudogene. The CDR3 totals 12 residues. The CDR3 sequence: CASGPGLTEAFF. The CDR3 DNA sequence: TGTGCCAGCGGGCCGGGACTCACTGAAGCTTTCTTT.

This clonotype appeared a few times. J is TRBJ2-1 and V is TRBV12-3 or TRBV12-4; TRBD2 matches 8 bases. V was pared by 5 bases and J by 9 bases, with 6 bases of the junction left unmatched. The CDR3 spans 13 residues. CDR3 loop: CASSQGLASEQFF. The CDR3 DNA follows: TGTGCCAGCAGTCAAGGACTAGCAAGTGAGCAGTTCTTC.

This clonotype was detected only a few times. The chain recombines TRBV9 with TRBJ1-1; tentatively, D is TRBD1 (5 bases). Trimming pared 3 bases from V and 4 bases from J, leaving 10 bases between. CDR1 is SGDLS, CDR2 YYNGEE, per germline. The CDR3 consists of 13 residues. The CDR3, as DNA: TGTGCCAGCAGCGGGGTGGGGGTCACTGAAGCTTTCTTT. It is translated as CASSGVGVTEAFF.

The rearrangement links TRBV4-1 to TRBJ2-1, with 11 bases identical to TRBD2. CDR3 length: 16 residues. Looked up from germline, CDR1 is MGHRA and CDR2 is YSYEKL. The V segment lost 2 bases and the J segment 7 bases; nucleotides outside the gene matches: 7. In nucleotides, the CDR3 is TGCGCCAGCAGCCAACTAGCGGGAGGAGCTAGTAATGAGCAGTTCTTC. It encodes CASSQLAGGASNEQFF.

This chain links TRBV23-1 with TRBJ2-4; TRBD1 is a possible D gene (6 bases). TRBV23-1 has ORF status, its function being uncertain. The CDR3 is 15 residues long. V lost 4 bases to trimming and J lost 2 bases, with 12 bases between them. The CDR3 loop is CASSPGRGTKNIQYF. The CDR3 region has the DNA TGCGCCAGCAGTCCGGGCAGGGGTACCAAAAACATTCAGTACTTC.

This chain links TRBV27 with TRBJ2-7, with TRBD2 as a possible D gene (6 bases). The germline gives CDR1 MNHEY, CDR2 SMNVEV (reference sequence). With 3 bases removed from V and 0 bases from J, the gap between germline ends came to 24 bases. CDR3 size: 19 residues. CDR3 protein: CASSFFASDPSGDSYEQYF. CDR3 bases: TGTGCCAGCAGTTTTTTTGCTAGCGACCCTTCGGGAGACTCCTACGAGCAGTACTTC.

This clonotype was detected ten times or more. The chain uses TRBV7-9 and TRBJ2-1, with TRBD2 as a possible D gene (5 bases). CDR1 and CDR2 (germline): SEHNR, FQNEAQ (reference sequence). The ends were cut back, 5 bases at V and 14 bases at J, with 22 bases in the middle. The CDR3 contains 14 residues. CDR3 protein: CASSPSLGSGREFF. DNA for the CDR3: TGTGCCAGCAGCCCCTCGCTTGGGAGCGGCCGCGAGTTCTTC.

The chain employs TRBV7-9 and TRBJ1-1, with D maybe TRBD1 (6 bases). With 4 bases removed from V and 6 bases from J, the gap between germline ends came to 12 bases. Germline V CDR1 and CDR2: SEHNR, FQNEAQ (reference sequence). This CDR3 has 13 amino acids. The CDR3 nucleotides read TGTGCCAGCAGCTCTACCAGGGGCGCTGAAGCTTTCTTT. It yields the protein CASSSTRGAEAFF.

This clonotype was seen many times. This chain uses TRBV5-5 with TRBJ2-2; 11 bases are shared with TRBD1. Unmatched junction bases numbered 4, after V lost 4 bases and J lost 5 bases. CDR3 length: 15 residues. Germline loops: CDR1 SGHKS, CDR2 YYEKEE (reference sequence). In DNA form, the CDR3 reads TGTGCCAGCAGCGGAGGACAGGGGGCTACCGGGGAGCTGTTTTTT. As protein: CASSGGQGATGELFF.

V gene TRBV7-2 combines with J gene TRBJ1-4; D is uncertain. The germline V gene has CDR1 SGHTA and CDR2 FQGNSA. The CDR3 is made up of 13 amino acids. Trimming removed 6 bases from V and 8 bases from J, with 13 bases in between. The CDR3 nucleotides read TGTGCCAGCAGGCCGCGGCAGGCCGAAAAACTGTTTTTT. Protein: CASRPRQAEKLFF.

The chain links TRBV6-2 or TRBV6-3 to TRBJ2-7; D perhaps matches TRBD1 (6 bases). Deletions cut 6 bases from V and 4 bases from J, with 10 bases between. The V gene's germline CDR1 is MNHEY and CDR2 SVGEGT. The CDR3 length is 12 residues. DNA for the CDR3: TGTGCCAGCAGAACACAGGGTTACGAGCAGTACTTC. This sequence encodes CASRTQGYEQYF.

This clonotype occurred a few times. This chain uses TRBV9 with TRBJ1-1; D is undetermined. Trimming removed 3 bases at V and 3 bases at J, with 15 bases between. This CDR3 is 15 amino acids long. Germline values: CDR1 SGDLS, CDR2 YYNGEE. CDR3 loop: CASSGGLQRYTEAFF. CDR3 bases: TGTGCCAGCAGCGGCGGGTTACAGAGATACACTGAAGCTTTCTTT.

The chain uses TRBV4-3 and TRBJ2-5; 9 bases match TRBD2. The CDR3 is 15 residues long. The J segment lost 5 bases and the V segment lost 0 bases, leaving 4 bases of the junction unmatched. The germline V gene encodes CDR1 LGHNA and CDR2 YSLEER. The CDR3 nucleotides read TGCGCCAGCAGCCAAGAGGGGACTAGCTACGAGACCCAGTACTTC. Protein sequence: CASSQEGTSYETQYF.

The CDR3 loop reads CASSHESDEQFF. DNA for the CDR3: TGTGCCAGCAGCCACGAGTCCGATGAGCAGTTCTTC. The chain is built from TRBV14 and TRBJ2-1; D remains unclear. V lost 3 bases and J lost 8, with 8 bases in between. From germline, CDR1 is SGHDN and CDR2 FVKESK. The CDR3 covers 12 residues.

This chain links TRBV7-2 with TRBJ1-2; TRBD1 is a possible D gene (6 bases). Germline V lookup: CDR1 SGHTA, CDR2 FQGNSA. The CDR3 loop spans 17 amino acids. Trimming took off 3 bases at V and 4 bases at J, with 21 bases between the two ends. CDR3 nucleotides: TGTGCCAGCAGCTTTCATAGGTCAGGGACAATTTTCTATGGCTACACCTTC. It is translated as CASSFHRSGTIFYGYTF. The full variable domain, its missing parts supplied by reference TRBV7-2 and TRBJ1-2, is GAGVSQSPSNKVTEKGKDVELRCDPISGHTALYWYRQSLGQGLEFLIYFQGNSAPDKSGLPSDRFSAERTGGSVSTLTIQRTQQEDSAVYLCASSFHRSGTIFYGYTFGSGTRLTVV.

The table lists this clonotype with a few counts. The V gene is TRBV15, the J gene TRBJ2-1; tentatively, D is TRBD2 (7 bases). V shed 0 bases and J shed 9 bases, with 12 bases lying between them. This CDR3 is 14 amino acids long. CDR1 is LNHNV, CDR2 YYDKDF, per germline (reference sequence). The CDR3 DNA sequence: TGTGCCACCAGCAGAGATGCAGGGGAGGGTGAGCAGTTCTTC. It translates to CATSRDAGEGEQFF. Variable domain in full (rest from reference TRBV15 and TRBJ2-1): DAMVIQNPRYQVTQFGKPVTLSCSQTLNHNVMYWYQQKSSQAPKLLFHYYDKDFNNEADTPDNFQSRRPNTSFCFLDIRSPGLGDTAMYLCATSRDAGEGEQFFGPGTRLTVL.

The V gene is TRBV4-2, the J gene TRBJ1-5, with D perhaps matching TRBD1 (6 bases). Germline loops: CDR1 LGHNA, CDR2 YNFKEQ. This CDR3 has 16 amino acids. V lost 1 base to trimming and J lost 0 bases, with 10 bases between them. CDR3 sequence reads: CASSQAGQYSNQPQHF. CDR3 nucleotides: TGTGCCAGCAGCCAAGCAGGACAGTATAGCAATCAGCCCCAGCATTTT.

The chain employs TRBV12-3 or TRBV12-4 and TRBJ1-2, with D possibly matching TRBD1 (5 bases). This CDR3 has 13 residues. V shed 6 bases and J shed 4 bases, with 12 bases lying between them. The DNA of the CDR3 is TGTGCCAGCAGACTAGGGACGGCCTATGGCTACACCTTC. Its protein product is CASRLGTAYGYTF.